These 32 T cell receptor beta chains were all obtained from the same sample, sequenced in a study of radiotherapy plus CTLA-4 blockade in lung cancer. Using immunoSEQ multiplex PCR, the repertoire was profiled, and TCRdb retains in-frame clones only, with some absent. Altogether about 120,000 clones are present, about four fifths being singletons, with the ten largest covering roughly 5.2%. The sequencing here drew on peripheral blood, taken from a patient treated with radiotherapy plus ipilimumab. Every receptor here comes from a human donor with non-small cell lung cancer who had a partial response to radiotherapy plus ipilimumab.

This clone was counted a single time. V usage is TRBV28 and J usage is TRBJ2-2; tentatively, D is TRBD1 (6 bases). The germline CDR1 and CDR2 sequences are MDHEN and SYDVKM. This CDR3 has 14 residues. The V gene lost 3 bases and the J gene lost 4 bases, with 9 bases spanning the gap. The CDR3 spells CASSLDRFTGELFF. The CDR3 region has the DNA TGTGCCAGCAGTTTGGACAGATTCACCGGGGAGCTGTTTTTT.

This chain connects TRBV28 to TRBJ1-5; TRBD1 matches 8 bases. The CDR3 runs to 18 residues. V lost 2 bases and J lost 7; bases outside the gene matches: 16. Germline CDR1 MDHEN, CDR2 SYDVKM. CDR3 DNA sequence: TGTGCCAGCAGTTTAGACCAATACGGGACAGGAGGTCGCCAGCCCCAGCATTTT. Translation gives CASSLDQYGTGGRQPQHF.

The chain links TRBV6-5 to TRBJ2-7; weak D call: TRBD1 (8 bases). The CDR3 consists of 14 residues. The germline V and J ends were trimmed by 5 bases and 3 bases, with 14 bases remaining between them. Germline assignment: CDR1 MNHEY and CDR2 SVGAGI. For the CDR3, the DNA is TGTGCCAGCAGTAAACAGGGGGGGAACTACGAGCAGTACGTC. Protein: CASSKQGGNYEQYV.

This clone was detected a few times. The chain joins TRBV4-3 to TRBJ1-4; D may be TRBD1 (6 bases). This CDR3 has 15 amino acids. The germline V gene encodes CDR1 LGHNA and CDR2 YSLEER. V was shortened by 0 bases and J by 7 bases, with 12 bases between the two germline ends. The CDR3, as DNA: TGCGCCAGCAGCCAAGATGAGACAGGTGGTGAAAAACTGTTTTTT. Its protein is CASSQDETGGEKLFF.

The chain carries TRBV7-2 and TRBJ2-4; possibly TRBD2 for D (6 bases). Germline-derived CDR1 and CDR2 are SGHTA and FQGNSA. Deletions cut 1 base from V and 1 base from J, with 11 bases between. CDR3 size: 16 residues. CDR3: CASSLGSGVAKNIQYF. For the CDR3, the DNA is TGTGCCAGCAGCTTAGGTTCGGGAGTGGCCAAAAACATTCAGTACTTC.

J is TRBJ2-1 and V is TRBV19, with 8 positions matching TRBD2. This CDR3 is 17 amino acids long. Trimming at V came to 0 bases and at J to 4 bases, leaving 8 bases not matched to a gene. In germline, CDR1 is LNHDA, CDR2 SQIVND (reference sequence). The CDR3 sequence is CASSIELGLAGYNEQFF. CDR3 DNA: TGTGCCAGTAGTATAGAACTTGGACTAGCTGGGTACAATGAGCAGTTCTTC.

The chain employs TRBV5-1 and TRBJ1-5, with a tentative D call TRBD1 (5 bases). V lost 4 bases and J 4 bases, leaving 12 bases between the germline ends. The V gene's germline CDR1 is SGHRS and CDR2 YFSETQ. The CDR3 runs to 14 residues. The CDR3 protein is CASSPWGRNQPQHF. CDR3 DNA: TGCGCCAGCAGCCCCTGGGGCAGAAATCAGCCCCAGCATTTT. The full variable domain, with the rest looked up from reference TRBV5-1 and TRBJ1-5, is KAGVTQTPRYLIKTRGQQVTLSCSPISGHRSVSWYQQTPGQGLQFLFEYFSETQRNKGNFPGRFSGRQFSNSRSEMNVSTLELGDSALYLCASSPWGRNQPQHFGDGTRLSIL.

The chain combines TRBV28 with TRBJ2-4, with TRBD1 identical over 7 bases. V was pared by 8 bases and J by 0 bases, with 13 bases of the junction left unmatched. The CDR3 is 17 residues long. Germline V lookup: CDR1 MDHEN, CDR2 SYDVKM. Here the CDR3 reads CASLGGGSLLAKNIQYF. The CDR3 nucleotides read TGTGCCAGCCTAGGGGGCGGAAGCCTCCTAGCCAAAAACATTCAGTACTTC.

The chain has TRBV7-9 and TRBJ1-1, with D possibly being TRBD1 (5 bases). V lost 1 base and J lost 8, with 8 bases in between. Germline loops: CDR1 SEHNR, CDR2 FQNEAQ (reference sequence). This CDR3 region has 12 residues. The CDR3: CASSLGRQEAFF. The CDR3 coding sequence is TGTGCCAGCAGCTTAGGTCGACAGGAAGCTTTCTTT.

This clone was counted a few times. The rearrangement uses TRBV5-6 and TRBJ1-2; 7 bases map to TRBD1. This CDR3 contains 14 residues. V was clipped by 4 bases and J by 6 bases; unmatched bases: 9. Germline V gene lookup returns CDR1 SGHDT and CDR2 YYEEEE. This chain's CDR3 is CASSKAGGWDGYTF. The CDR3, as DNA: TGTGCCAGCAGCAAAGCAGGGGGATGGGATGGCTACACCTTC.

The chain's CDR3 is CASTIPGQGYGYTF. In DNA, the CDR3 is TGTGCCAGCACCATCCCGGGACAGGGGTATGGCTACACCTTC. The V gene is TRBV6-5, the J gene TRBJ1-2; 10 positions match TRBD1. Germline loops: CDR1 MNHEY, CDR2 SVGAGI. The V gene end was trimmed by 7 bases and the J gene end by 5 bases; junction bases not matched to a gene: 7. The CDR3 loop spans 14 amino acids.

The gene calls are TRBV15 and TRBJ1-5; 12 bases fit TRBD1. The germline V gene encodes CDR1 LNHNV and CDR2 YYDKDF (reference sequence). The CDR3 covers 17 residues. Trimming cost V 2 bases and J 3 bases; bases outside gene matches: 5. CDR3 bases: TGTGCCACCAGCAGATTTCAGGGACAGGGGGCCAATCAGCCCCAGCATTTT. Its protein is CATSRFQGQGANQPQHF. The full variable domain, its missing parts supplied by reference TRBV15 and TRBJ1-5, is DAMVIQNPRYQVTQFGKPVTLSCSQTLNHNVMYWYQQKSSQAPKLLFHYYDKDFNNEADTPDNFQSRRPNTSFCFLDIRSPGLGDTAMYLCATSRFQGQGANQPQHFGDGTRLSIL.

This clone has only one observation. This chain uses TRBV6-5 with TRBJ1-1; 7 positions agree with TRBD1. Trimming at V came to 4 bases and at J to 2 bases, leaving 7 bases not matched to a gene. The CDR3 is made up of 15 amino acids. The V gene's germline CDR1 is MNHEY and CDR2 SVGAGI. As DNA, the CDR3 is TGTGCCAGCAGTTTGATACAGGGGTCTAACACTGAAGCTTTCTTT. It specifies CASSLIQGSNTEAFF.

V is TRBV2 and J is TRBJ1-1, with 9 bases lining up with TRBD1. This CDR3 region has 13 residues. CDR1 is SNHLY and CDR2 is FYNNEI in the germline V gene. With 7 bases clipped from V and 4 bases from J, the junction kept 4 bases outside the gene matches. CDR3 in amino acids: CASNTGGPTEAFF. The CDR3 DNA reads as TGTGCCAGCAATACAGGGGGCCCCACTGAAGCTTTCTTT.

The chain has TRBV4-3 and TRBJ2-5, with no clear D. Per germline, CDR1 LGHNA and CDR2 YSLEER. Trimming pared 0 bases from V and 2 bases from J, leaving 7 bases between. The CDR3 runs 14 residues. The CDR3 sequence: CASSQDPRQETQYF. The CDR3 DNA is TGCGCCAGCAGCCAAGATCCCAGGCAAGAGACCCAGTACTTC.

V gene TRBV7-3 combines with J gene TRBJ1-2; TRBD1 matches 9 bases. The length of the CDR3 is 17 residues. Germline CDR1 and CDR2: SGHTA and FQGTGA. Unmatched junction bases numbered 13, after V lost 5 bases and J lost 3 bases. In DNA, the CDR3 is TGTGCCAGCAGCGGCTATCGGACAGGGGAAGTAGACTATGGCTACACCTTC. Translating it yields CASSGYRTGEVDYGYTF.

This clone was picked up one time. The rearrangement joins TRBV6-1 to TRBJ2-7, with TRBD1 identical over 7 bases. The CDR3 runs to 14 residues. Trimming took 8 bases from V and 3 from J; bases not matched to a gene: 10. The germline CDR1 and CDR2 sequences are MNHNS and SASEGT. CDR3 coding DNA: TGTGCCAGCCTATCTAATGCAGGGGGCTACGAGCAGTACGTC. Its translation: CASLSNAGGYEQYV.

The chain is built from TRBV6-5 and TRBJ2-1; no reliable D call. Germline V lookup: CDR1 MNHEY, CDR2 SVGAGI. The CDR3 is made up of 13 amino acids. The ends were cut back, 4 bases at V and 8 bases at J, with 12 bases in the middle. The CDR3 DNA reads as TGTGCCAGCAGTTCTGATGCAGGCGATGAGCAGTTCTTC. It yields the protein CASSSDAGDEQFF.

The chain recombines TRBV4-1 with TRBJ2-3; TRBD2 matches 7 bases. The CDR3 has 16 residues. With 0 bases clipped from V and 4 bases from J, the junction kept 7 bases outside the gene matches. The germline CDR1 and CDR2 sequences are MGHRA and YSYEKL. The CDR3 is CASSQDKGRESDTQYF. CDR3 bases: TGCGCCAGCAGCCAAGATAAGGGGCGGGAGTCAGATACGCAGTATTTT.

In its sample, this clone was seen once. The rearrangement links TRBV6-5 to TRBJ1-2, with D hard to call. V was trimmed by 2 bases and J by 2 bases, leaving 9 bases between them. CDR1 is MNHEY, CDR2 SVGAGI, per germline. The CDR3 is 14 residues long. The CDR3: CASSYTPTNYGYTF. CDR3 nucleotide sequence: TGTGCCAGCAGTTACACCCCAACAAACTATGGCTACACCTTC.

The V and J genes are TRBV28 and TRBJ2-4, with TRBD2 matching over 14 bases. Germline loops: CDR1 MDHEN, CDR2 SYDVKM. This CDR3 contains 17 residues. V dropped 2 bases and J dropped 6; count of bases not matched to a gene: 6. The CDR3 coding sequence is TGTGCCAGCAGTTTAAGACTAGCGGGAGGGCCGGGAAACATTCAGTACTTC. Its translation is CASSLRLAGGPGNIQYF.

This clone was picked up one time. The chain combines TRBV18 with TRBJ1-5; 9 bases match TRBD1. The CDR3 runs to 17 residues. Trimming removed 4 bases from V and 1 base from J; junction bases left unmatched: 8. Germline values: CDR1 KGHSH, CDR2 LQKENI. CDR3 nucleotides: TGTGCCAGCTCACTTACAGGGGGCGCGAAGAGCAATCAGCCCCAGCATTTT. As protein: CASSLTGGAKSNQPQHF.

This clone showed up just a few times. V usage is TRBV6-4 and J usage is TRBJ2-2; 11 bases map to TRBD1. The CDR3 runs to 16 residues. V shed 2 bases and J 4 bases; nucleotides not matched to a gene: 3. Germline values: CDR1 MRHNA, CDR2 SNTAGT. Written as DNA, the CDR3 is TGTGCCAGCAGTGACCTCGGGACAGGGGGCACCGGGGAGCTGTTTTTT. Protein product: CASSDLGTGGTGELFF.

This rearrangement joins TRBV5-1 to TRBJ1-2, with D maybe TRBD1 (5 bases). CDR1 SGHRS and CDR2 YFSETQ come from the germline V gene. The CDR3 covers 16 residues. Between the trimmed V and J ends, which lost 0 bases and 2 bases, there was a span of 14 bases. This chain's CDR3 is CASSLAPPGGNYGYTF. The CDR3 nucleotides read TGCGCCAGCAGCTTGGCCCCTCCGGGGGGGAACTATGGCTACACCTTC.

This clone showed up just once. This chain uses TRBV28 with TRBJ2-1; D unresolved. The CDR3 is 11 residues long. V was shortened by 7 bases and J by 9 bases, with 10 bases between the two germline ends. The V gene's germline CDR1 is MDHEN and CDR2 SYDVKM. Written as DNA, the CDR3 is TGTGCCAGCATAAGTAACACTGAGCAGTTCTTC. Residues: CASISNTEQFF.

The chain employs TRBV23-1 and TRBJ1-4; 11 positions match TRBD1. TRBV23-1 is treated as an ORF (open reading frame) with a function not yet certain. The V and J ends lost 7 bases and 3 bases, in that order; junction bases with no gene match: 10. The CDR3 covers 17 residues. CDR3 residues: CASTHRDRGRPNEKLFF. The CDR3 coding sequence is TGCGCCAGCACCCACCGGGACAGGGGGAGGCCTAATGAAAAACTGTTTTTT.

The rearrangement joins TRBV28 to TRBJ2-1, with 12 bases that match TRBD2. The junction had 4 bases not matched to a gene; V was cut back by 6 bases and J by 4 bases. CDR1 and CDR2 from the germline V gene are MDHEN and SYDVKM. This CDR3 has 15 amino acids. This CDR3 is CASRPLAGGYNEQFF. In nucleotides, the CDR3 is TGTGCCAGCAGGCCACTAGCGGGAGGATACAATGAGCAGTTCTTC.

The chain employs TRBV7-2 and TRBJ2-1; tentatively, D is TRBD1 (5 bases). The CDR3 contains 15 residues. V was cut by 3 bases and J by 0 bases, with 9 bases left in between. Germline CDR1 reads SGHTA; CDR2 reads FQGNSA. CDR3 coding DNA: TGTGCCAGCAGCTTTTCGGACAACTCCTACAATGAGCAGTTCTTC. It translates to CASSFSDNSYNEQFF.

The chain recombines TRBV4-2 with TRBJ1-5, with D uncertain. V lost 8 bases and J lost 4, with 18 bases in between. Germline CDR1 is LGHNA and CDR2 is YNFKEQ. The CDR3 runs 15 residues. The CDR3 loop reads CASSSQTSMNQPQHF. DNA for the CDR3: TGTGCCAGCTCCTCACAAACATCGATGAATCAGCCCCAGCATTTT.

The V and J genes are TRBV5-1 and TRBJ1-6, with D unresolved. The CDR3 is 15 residues long. Germline values: CDR1 SGHRS, CDR2 YFSETQ. The V end lost 4 bases, the J end lost 6 bases, and 14 bases lay between the germline ends. CDR3 residues: CASSPLAGSNSPLHF. The CDR3 nucleotides are TGCGCCAGCAGCCCCCTAGCGGGTTCTAATTCACCCCTCCACTTT.

The chain is built from TRBV9 and TRBJ2-3, with 15 bases identical to TRBD2. The germline gives CDR1 SGDLS, CDR2 YYNGEE. The CDR3 loop spans 18 amino acids. Trimming cost V 4 bases and J 0 bases; bases outside gene matches: 6. The CDR3 reads CASSPGLAGGFSTDTQYF. The CDR3 DNA follows: TGTGCCAGCAGCCCGGGACTAGCGGGAGGTTTTAGCACAGATACGCAGTATTTT.

The rearrangement links TRBV4-1 to TRBJ1-2; TRBD1 matches 7 bases. This CDR3 region has 15 residues. CDR1 and CDR2 from the germline V gene are MGHRA and YSYEKL. V lost 3 bases and J lost 0; bases outside the gene matches: 4. CDR3 loop: CASSQADRANYGYTF. The CDR3 nucleotides read TGCGCCAGCAGCCAGGCCGACAGGGCTAACTATGGCTACACCTTC.